Each of the 27 T cell receptor beta chains below was sequenced from the same sample in a study of blood T cell repertoires in COVID-19. Profiled with immunoSEQ multiplex PCR; TCRdb holds only in-frame clones, not every one. Here the sample spans tens of thousands of clones, 70% to 85% being singletons. Input material: peripheral blood. Receptors originate from a man older than 75 with active COVID-19.

The chain is built from TRBV2 and TRBJ2-1, with 11 positions matching TRBD2. The CDR3 is 17 residues long. Germline assignment: CDR1 SNHLY and CDR2 FYNNEI. With 4 bases clipped from V and 9 bases from J, the junction kept 14 bases outside the gene matches. CDR3 DNA: TGTGCCAGCAGTGGATTTAGGAGACTAGCGGGATTAGGTGAGCAGTTCTTC. Amino acid sequence: CASSGFRRLAGLGEQFF.

The V gene is TRBV12-3 or TRBV12-4, the J gene TRBJ2-5, with 8 bases matching TRBD2. Trimming removed 6 bases from V and 10 bases from J; junction bases left unmatched: 7. The CDR3 length is 12 residues. This CDR3 reads CASSTDGGDQYF. As DNA, the CDR3 is TGTGCCAGCAGCACCGACGGGGGGGACCAGTACTTC.

This clone was seen just once. The rearrangement joins TRBV30 to TRBJ2-1, with D unresolved. Germline V gene lookup returns CDR1 GTSNPN and CDR2 SVGIG (reference sequence). Trimming took off 2 bases at V and 9 bases at J, with 11 bases between the two ends. CDR3 length: 12 amino acids. The CDR3 sequence: CAWSTRDGEQFF. Written as DNA, the CDR3 is TGTGCCTGGAGTACCCGAGATGGTGAGCAGTTCTTC.

The V call is TRBV5-1, the J call TRBJ2-1; D unresolved. The V gene's germline CDR1 is SGHRS and CDR2 YFSETQ. With 7 bases removed from V and 4 bases from J, the gap between germline ends came to 6 bases. The CDR3 runs to 11 residues. This chain's CDR3 is CASAGYNEQFF. Here the CDR3 DNA reads TGCGCCAGCGCCGGTTACAATGAGCAGTTCTTC.

In DNA form, the CDR3 reads TGTGCCAGTAGTATCTCTGCGGGGGGGCGCACAGATACGCAGTATTTT. It specifies CASSISAGGRTDTQYF. The rearrangement joins TRBV19 to TRBJ2-3; 9 bases agree with TRBD2. J lost 1 base, V lost 3 bases, and 5 bases had no gene match. The V gene's germline CDR1 is LNHDA and CDR2 SQIVND (reference sequence). The CDR3 contains 16 residues.

The chain has TRBV27 and TRBJ1-5, with D possibly being TRBD1 (6 bases). V was shortened by 5 bases and J by 5 bases, with 13 bases between the two germline ends. The CDR3 contains 14 residues. Germline V lookup: CDR1 MNHEY, CDR2 SMNVEV (reference sequence). The CDR3 loop reads CASSITGSYQPQHF. In DNA form, the CDR3 reads TGTGCCAGCAGTATTACAGGGTCCTATCAGCCCCAGCATTTT.

This chain connects TRBV5-1 to TRBJ1-4; 7 bases line up with TRBD1. V lost 5 bases, J lost 5 bases, and 6 bases stayed unmatched. There are 14 residues in the CDR3. Germline CDR1 is SGHRS and CDR2 is YFSETQ. CDR3 residues: CASSEGRGNEKLFF. The CDR3 coding sequence is TGCGCCAGCAGTGAAGGCAGGGGGAATGAAAAACTGTTTTTT. Using reference TRBV5-1 and TRBJ1-4 for the parts outside the CDR3, the full variable domain is KAGVTQTPRYLIKTRGQQVTLSCSPISGHRSVSWYQQTPGQGLQFLFEYFSETQRNKGNFPGRFSGRQFSNSRSEMNVSTLELGDSALYLCASSEGRGNEKLFFGSGTQLSVL.

A few counts support this clone. V is TRBV18 and J is TRBJ2-2; the D gene is possibly TRBD2 (5 bases). Germline V lookup: CDR1 KGHSH, CDR2 LQKENI. Trimming pared 2 bases from V and 1 base from J, leaving 8 bases between. The CDR3 covers 15 residues. The CDR3 sequence: CASSPERLNTGELFF. Here the CDR3 DNA reads TGTGCCAGCTCACCAGAGCGGCTGAACACCGGGGAGCTGTTTTTT.

This clone was seen a handful of times. The V call is TRBV19, the J call TRBJ1-6, with D possibly matching TRBD1 (5 bases). The CDR3 covers 14 residues. Trimming removed 7 bases at V and 9 bases at J, with 16 bases between. The germline CDR1 and CDR2 sequences are LNHDA and SQIVND (reference sequence). The CDR3 here is CASTSTAGVSPLHF. In DNA, the CDR3 is TGTGCCAGTACCTCAACGGCGGGGGTTTCACCCCTCCACTTT.

This chain uses TRBV27 with TRBJ2-2; TRBD2 aligns across 9 bases. CDR1 and CDR2 from the germline V gene are MNHEY and SMNVEV (reference sequence). Germline trimming cut 3 bases from V and 1 base from J; bases unmatched to any gene: 9. The CDR3 covers 18 residues. DNA for the CDR3: TGTGCCAGCAGTTTCGCGGGCCTAGCGGGGATGAACACCGGGGAGCTGTTTTTT. This gives the protein CASSFAGLAGMNTGELFF.

The chain employs TRBV4-3 and TRBJ2-2, with TRBD2 as a possible D gene (5 bases). The CDR3 totals 17 residues. Germline V gene sequence: CDR1 LGHNA, CDR2 YSLEER. V shed 2 bases and J shed 7 bases, with 20 bases lying between them. Written as DNA, the CDR3 is TGCGCCAGCAGCCAACGGATCGTGGGGAGAGGCGGCGGGGAGCTGTTTTTT. It codes for CASSQRIVGRGGGELFF.

V usage is TRBV14 and J usage is TRBJ2-2, with a weak D call TRBD2 (5 bases). The CDR3 consists of 14 residues. Germline V gene sequence: CDR1 SGHDN, CDR2 FVKESK. Trimming removed 0 bases at V and 8 bases at J, with 10 bases between. In DNA, the CDR3 is TGTGCCAGCAGCCAAGATTTCCGGGGAGGGGAGCTGTTTTTT. Its translation is CASSQDFRGGELFF.

This sequence joins TRBV19 and TRBJ2-2, with D possibly matching TRBD2 (6 bases). Germline CDR1 LNHDA, CDR2 SQIVND (reference sequence). V gave up 5 bases and J gave up 1 base, with 14 bases separating them. The CDR3 totals 16 residues. Here the CDR3 reads CASSLKLALNTGELFF. CDR3 sequence (DNA): TGTGCCAGTAGTCTCAAACTAGCCTTGAACACCGGGGAGCTGTTTTTT.

This clone was detected only once. This chain joins TRBV12-5 and TRBJ2-5; TRBD2 is a possible D gene (6 bases). Trimming took 5 bases from V and 7 from J, leaving 11 bases between them. The CDR3 sequence is 12 residues long. Germline V gene lookup returns CDR1 LGHNT and CDR2 FRNRAP. In DNA, the CDR3 is TGTGCTAGTGGTCCGGGGGTTAGGACCCAGTACTTC. It specifies CASGPGVRTQYF.

This chain uses TRBV28 with TRBJ1-3; no definite D call. The CDR3 covers 15 residues. With 2 bases removed from V and 1 base from J, the gap between germline ends came to 9 bases. Germline-derived CDR1 and CDR2 are MDHEN and SYDVKM. The CDR3 is CASSLGRTSGNTIYF. The CDR3 nucleotides are TGTGCCAGCAGTTTAGGACGGACTTCTGGAAACACCATATATTTT.

This clone was counted between two and nine times. Different DNA sequences within this sample yield the same CDR3. V and J are TRBV19 and TRBJ1-5; 10 bases match TRBD1. The germline gives CDR1 LNHDA, CDR2 SQIVND (reference sequence). This CDR3 contains 14 residues. The ends lost 7 bases at V and 2 bases at J; junction bases unmatched: 2. DNA for the CDR3: TGTGCCAGTACTGGACAGGGGGGCAATCAGCCCCAGCATTTT. It specifies CASTGQGGNQPQHF.

This chain joins TRBV7-2 and TRBJ1-5; no reliable D call. Trimming shortened V by 5 bases and J by 3 bases, and 14 bases separated the two germline ends. The CDR3 loop spans 15 amino acids. In germline, CDR1 is SGHTA, CDR2 FQGNSA. The CDR3 DNA reads as TGTGCCAGCAGCCTCGGATCCGCGGCCAATCAGCCCCAGCATTTT. It codes for CASSLGSAANQPQHF.

V and J are TRBV7-8 and TRBJ2-1, with D tentatively TRBD1 (6 bases). V was clipped by 1 base and J by 4 bases, with 11 bases between them. Looked up from germline, CDR1 is SGHVS and CDR2 is FQNEAQ. This CDR3 has 15 residues. CDR3 bases: TGTGCCAGCAGCTTAGGTACAGGGCTTTACAATGAGCAGTTCTTC. Translated, it gives CASSLGTGLYNEQFF.

V is TRBV29-1 and J is TRBJ2-5; the match to TRBD1 covers 9 bases. Germline V gene data show CDR1 as SQVTM and CDR2 as ANQGSEA. The CDR3 spans 12 residues. The trim removed 7 bases at V and 2 bases at J, leaving 2 bases unmatched. The CDR3 region is CSAGTGQETQYF. The CDR3 coding sequence is TGCAGCGCTGGGACAGGGCAAGAGACCCAGTACTTC.

The count of this clone is one. The rearrangement joins TRBV10-3 to TRBJ2-2; 14 bases are a match to TRBD2. The CDR3 covers 16 residues. The V segment lost 6 bases and the J segment 4 bases; nucleotides outside the gene matches: 4. From germline, CDR1 is ENHRY and CDR2 SYGVKD. The CDR3 reads CAIRPGLAGATGELFF. For the CDR3, the DNA is TGTGCCATCAGACCGGGACTAGCGGGAGCCACCGGGGAGCTGTTTTTT.

The V call is TRBV15, the J call TRBJ1-6, with no clear D. V was clipped by 4 bases and J by 10 bases, with 11 bases between them. CDR1 LNHNV and CDR2 YYDKDF come from the germline V gene (reference sequence). This CDR3 has 13 residues. The chain's CDR3 is CATSTELKSPLHF. The CDR3, as DNA: TGTGCCACCAGCACAGAACTAAAGTCACCCCTCCACTTT.

This clone was seen at least ten times. Other DNA variants within this sample encode the same CDR3. The chain combines TRBV4-2 with TRBJ1-3, with D possibly matching TRBD1 (6 bases). CDR1 and CDR2 (germline): LGHNA, YNFKEQ. The V end was cut by 3 bases, the J end by 0 bases, with 9 bases between. CDR3 length: 15 residues. In DNA, the CDR3 is TGTGCCAGCAGCCAGGACAGATACTCTGGAAACACCATATATTTT. Residues: CASSQDRYSGNTIYF.

This rearrangement joins TRBV4-3 to TRBJ2-1; 7 bases fit TRBD2. V lost 0 bases, J lost 4 bases, and 6 bases stayed unmatched. CDR1 and CDR2 (germline): LGHNA, YSLEER. The CDR3 has 16 residues. The chain's CDR3 is CASSQDPGRQYNEQFF. The CDR3 nucleotides are TGCGCCAGCAGCCAAGATCCCGGGAGGCAGTACAATGAGCAGTTCTTC.

This chain joins TRBV28 and TRBJ2-2; 7 nucleotides line up with TRBD2. V trimming: 4 bases; J trimming: 4 bases; junction bases outside the gene matches: 6. The germline V gene has CDR1 MDHEN and CDR2 SYDVKM. The CDR3 sequence is 15 residues long. This CDR3 reads CASSSLAAGTGELFF. In DNA, the CDR3 is TGTGCCAGCAGTTCTCTAGCGGCGGGCACCGGGGAGCTGTTTTTT.

V gene TRBV6-5 combines with J gene TRBJ2-7; a weak D match, TRBD1 (6 bases). Trimming shortened V by 6 bases and J by 2 bases, and 14 bases separated the two germline ends. The CDR3 runs 14 residues. Germline loops: CDR1 MNHEY, CDR2 SVGAGI. The CDR3 DNA reads TGTGCCAGCAGGCCGGGACAAGAGGCCTACGAGCAGTACTTC. Residues: CASRPGQEAYEQYF.

The rearrangement uses TRBV7-8 and TRBJ1-1; TRBD1 agrees at 8 bases. Germline values: CDR1 SGHVS, CDR2 FQNEAQ. The CDR3 runs 15 residues. V lost 4 bases to trimming and J lost 0 bases; unmatched junction nucleotides: 4. CDR3 nucleotide sequence: TGTGCCAGCAGCTCCGGACAGGGCCTGAACACTGAAGCTTTCTTT. The encoded protein is CASSSGQGLNTEAFF.

This chain connects TRBV9 to TRBJ2-1, with 10 bases lining up with TRBD1. The J segment lost 7 bases and the V segment lost 2 bases, leaving 6 bases of the junction unmatched. Per germline, CDR1 SGDLS and CDR2 YYNGEE. This CDR3 contains 15 residues. CDR3 amino acids: CASSVSGQGYNEQFF. For the CDR3, the DNA is TGTGCCAGCAGCGTCTCGGGACAGGGGTATAATGAGCAGTTCTTC.